A single sample is the source of the 16 T cell receptor beta chains below, sequenced in a study of memory CD4+ T cells and cytomegalovirus serostatus. The data were produced by immunoSEQ multiplex PCR, yet TCRdb's version contains in-frame clones alone and is incomplete. The profile shows over 65,000 clones, roughly 78% of them singletons. Single viable CD3+CD4+CD8-CD45RO+ cells were sorted as the memory CD4+ T cells. The sequencing input was memory CD4+ T cells from blood. The receptors stem from an adult in good health and CMV-seropositive.

The chain employs TRBV11-2 and TRBJ2-2, with D possibly called TRBD1 or TRBD2 (5 bases each). V gave up 1 base and J gave up 7 bases, with 16 bases separating them. The CDR3 extends over 16 amino acids. Germline CDR1 reads SGHAT; CDR2 reads FQNNGV. The DNA of the CDR3 is TGTGCCAGCAGCTTAGGAGGGGATGGCTCCTACGGGGAGCTGTTTTTT. Translation gives CASSLGGDGSYGELFF.

The chain combines TRBV18 with TRBJ1-3; a weak D match, TRBD1 (5 bases). Germline assignment: CDR1 KGHSH and CDR2 LQKENI. The V end was cut by 3 bases, the J end by 2 bases, with 14 bases between. The CDR3 runs to 16 residues. The CDR3: CASSPLAGFPGNTIYF. The CDR3 DNA reads TGTGCCAGCTCACCGTTAGCAGGGTTCCCTGGAAACACCATATATTTT.

The chain combines TRBV2 with TRBJ1-4; D is uncertain. Trimming took off 8 bases at V and 7 bases at J, with 11 bases between the two ends. CDR3 length: 12 residues. The V gene's germline CDR1 is SNHLY and CDR2 FYNNEI. The CDR3 sequence is CASVVEAEKLFF. CDR3 in DNA: TGTGCCAGCGTGGTAGAGGCTGAAAAACTGTTTTTT.

The chain combines TRBV6-6 with TRBJ1-6; the match to TRBD1 covers 8 bases. This CDR3 is 11 amino acids long. Germline CDR1 is MNHNY and CDR2 is SVGAGI (reference sequence). V gave up 2 bases and J gave up 19 bases; unmatched junction bases: 4. DNA for the CDR3: TGTGCCAGCAGTTACGTGGACAGGGTACACTTT. This codes for CASSYVDRVHF.

The chain has TRBV10-1 and TRBJ1-1; 9 nucleotides line up with TRBD1. The trim removed 6 bases at V and 1 base at J, leaving 3 bases unmatched. Looked up from germline, CDR1 is WNHNN and CDR2 is SYGVQD (reference sequence). The CDR3 sequence is 14 residues long. The CDR3 DNA reads as TGCGCCAGCAGCTCGGGACAGGGGAACACTGAAGCTTTCTTT. Amino acids: CASSSGQGNTEAFF.

This chain uses TRBV6-5 with TRBJ2-1, with no clear D. The CDR3 is made up of 16 amino acids. The germline V gene encodes CDR1 MNHEY and CDR2 SVGAGI. V was pared by 0 bases and J by 1 base, with 10 bases between. CDR3 coding DNA: TGTGCCAGCAGTTACTCGACCTCCCTATCCTACAATGAGCAGTTCTTC. Protein: CASSYSTSLSYNEQFF.

V is TRBV5-4 and J is TRBJ1-2; D ambiguous. The germline CDR1 and CDR2 sequences are SGHNT and YYREEE (reference sequence). Deletions cut 4 bases from V and 1 base from J, with 17 bases between. The CDR3 loop spans 16 amino acids. The CDR3 protein is CASSAPEGGFNYGYTF. The CDR3 DNA follows: TGTGCCAGCAGCGCCCCGGAGGGCGGGTTTAACTATGGCTACACCTTC.

As DNA, the CDR3 is TGCAGTGCTAGTCGGGTGTATGGCTACACCTTC. This encodes CSASRVYGYTF. The J gene is TRBJ1-2, the V gene TRBV20-1; no clear D. The V end lost 3 bases, the J end lost 5 bases, and 7 bases lay between the germline ends. The CDR3 totals 11 residues. Germline-derived CDR1 and CDR2 are DFQATT and SNEGSKA (reference sequence).

This sequence joins TRBV5-4 and TRBJ1-2; D uncertain. The V gene lost 0 bases and the J gene lost 6 bases, with 12 bases spanning the gap. The CDR3 spans 14 residues. CDR1 SGHNT and CDR2 YYREEE come from the germline V gene (reference sequence). The CDR3 nucleotides read TGTGCCAGCAGCTTGGAGATCTCGGGGAATGGCTACACCTTC. Amino acid sequence: CASSLEISGNGYTF.

The chain employs TRBV7-8 and TRBJ1-2, with D maybe TRBD1 (5 bases). The CDR3 extends over 15 amino acids. V dropped 3 bases and J dropped 8 bases, with 19 bases sitting between them. CDR1 and CDR2 from the germline V gene are SGHVS and FQNEAQ. CDR3 coding DNA: TGTGCCAGCAGCTTGAGGAACAACCCGGGGGGGGGCTACACCTTC. It is translated as CASSLRNNPGGGYTF.

The rearrangement links TRBV28 to TRBJ1-5; D is possibly TRBD1 (5 bases). The CDR3 has 14 residues. V lost 7 bases and J 6 bases, leaving 16 bases between the germline ends. Germline values: CDR1 MDHEN, CDR2 SYDVKM. This CDR3 reads CASTLGGGSQPQHF. Written as DNA, the CDR3 is TGTGCCAGCACCTTGGGGGGAGGCAGTCAGCCCCAGCATTTT. Using reference TRBV28 and TRBJ1-5 for the parts outside the CDR3, the full variable domain is DVKVTQSSRYLVKRTGEKVFLECVQDMDHENMFWYRQDPGLGLRLIYFSYDVKMKEKGDIPEGYSVSREKKERFSLILESASTNQTSMYLCASTLGGGSQPQHFGDGTRLSIL.

In its sample, this clone was seen once. This chain joins TRBV10-3 and TRBJ2-1; 13 nucleotides match TRBD2. The CDR3 runs 17 residues. V shed 5 bases and J 2 bases; nucleotides not matched to a gene: 6. CDR1 is ENHRY, CDR2 SYGVKD, per germline. The CDR3 nucleotides read TGTGCCATCAGTAGGACTAGCGGGAGTAGGGCCTACAATGAGCAGTTCTTC. This codes for CAISRTSGSRAYNEQFF.

V is TRBV28 and J is TRBJ1-5; D call uncertain. V was cut by 6 bases and J by 0 bases, with 6 bases left in between. Germline V lookup: CDR1 MDHEN, CDR2 SYDVKM. The CDR3 loop spans 13 amino acids. CDR3 loop: CASSQTSNQPQHF. CDR3 DNA: TGTGCCAGCAGCCAAACTAGCAATCAGCCCCAGCATTTT.

For the CDR3, the DNA is TGTGCCAGCAGCTTGGTGGGGGCCGGGGAGCTGTTTTTT. This translates into CASSLVGAGELFF. V gene TRBV5-6 combines with J gene TRBJ2-2; the D gene could be TRBD1 or TRBD2 (5 bases each). The germline gives CDR1 SGHDT, CDR2 YYEEEE. Trimming took 0 bases from V and 6 from J, leaving 6 bases between them. The CDR3 is made up of 13 amino acids.

V gene TRBV11-3 combines with J gene TRBJ1-3; TRBD1 might be the D (6 bases). V was shortened by 5 bases and J by 4 bases, with 15 bases between the two germline ends. The germline gives CDR1 SGHNT, CDR2 YENEEA. CDR3 length equals 15 residues. The CDR3 sequence: CASSRGGNTGNTIYF. The CDR3 nucleotides are TGTGCCAGCAGCCGCGGGGGCAACACCGGAAACACCATATATTTT.

The CDR3 spells CASSSGPFGEQYF. The CDR3 DNA reads TGTGCCAGCAGTTCGGGGCCATTCGGCGAGCAGTACTTC. The chain links TRBV5-6 to TRBJ2-7; tentatively, D is TRBD1 or TRBD2 (5 bases each). In germline, CDR1 is SGHDT, CDR2 YYEEEE. The CDR3 has 13 residues. Trimming left V 5 bases short and J 6 bases short, with 15 bases between. Looking up the rest from reference TRBV5-6 and TRBJ2-7 gives the full variable domain: DAGVTQSPTHLIKTRGQQVTLRCSPKSGHDTVSWYQQALGQGPQFIFQYYEEEERQRGNFPDRFSGHQFPNYSSELNVNALLLGDSALYLCASSSGPFGEQYFGPGTRLTVT.